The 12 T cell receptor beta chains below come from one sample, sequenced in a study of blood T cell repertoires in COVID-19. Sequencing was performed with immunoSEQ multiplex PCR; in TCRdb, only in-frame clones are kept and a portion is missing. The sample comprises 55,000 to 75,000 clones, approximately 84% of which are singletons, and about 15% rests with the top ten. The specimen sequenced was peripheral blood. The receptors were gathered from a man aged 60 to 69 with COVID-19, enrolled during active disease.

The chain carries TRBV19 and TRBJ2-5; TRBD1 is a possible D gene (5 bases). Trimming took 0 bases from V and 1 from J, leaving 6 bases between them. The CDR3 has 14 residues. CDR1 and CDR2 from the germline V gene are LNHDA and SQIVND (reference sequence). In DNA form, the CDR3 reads TGTGCCAGTAGTATAGACGACAGCCAAGAGACCCAGTACTTC. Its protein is CASSIDDSQETQYF.

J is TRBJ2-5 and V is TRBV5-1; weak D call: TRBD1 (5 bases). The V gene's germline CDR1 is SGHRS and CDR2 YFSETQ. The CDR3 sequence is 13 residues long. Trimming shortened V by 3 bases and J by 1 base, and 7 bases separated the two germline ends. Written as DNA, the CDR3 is TGCGCCAGCAGCTCAGGGTTCCAAGAGACCCAGTACTTC. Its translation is CASSSGFQETQYF.

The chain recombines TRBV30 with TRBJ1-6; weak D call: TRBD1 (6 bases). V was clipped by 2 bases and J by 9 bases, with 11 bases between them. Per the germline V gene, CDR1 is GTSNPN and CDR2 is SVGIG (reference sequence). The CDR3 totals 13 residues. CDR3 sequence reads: CAWSIQGISPLHF. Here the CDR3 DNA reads TGTGCCTGGAGTATACAGGGTATTTCACCCCTCCACTTT.

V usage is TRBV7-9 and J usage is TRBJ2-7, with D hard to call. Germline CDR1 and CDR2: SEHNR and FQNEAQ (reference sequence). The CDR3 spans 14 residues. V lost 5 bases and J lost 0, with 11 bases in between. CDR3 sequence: CASSPPTGSYEQYF. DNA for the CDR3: TGTGCCAGCAGCCCGCCCACTGGCTCCTACGAGCAGTACTTC.

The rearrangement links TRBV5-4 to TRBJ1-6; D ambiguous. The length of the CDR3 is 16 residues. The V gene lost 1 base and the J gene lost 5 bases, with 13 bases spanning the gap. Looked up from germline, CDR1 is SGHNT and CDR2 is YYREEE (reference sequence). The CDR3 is CASSLSPGLNNSPLHF. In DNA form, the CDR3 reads TGTGCCAGCAGCTTGAGTCCGGGATTGAATAATTCACCCCTCCACTTT.

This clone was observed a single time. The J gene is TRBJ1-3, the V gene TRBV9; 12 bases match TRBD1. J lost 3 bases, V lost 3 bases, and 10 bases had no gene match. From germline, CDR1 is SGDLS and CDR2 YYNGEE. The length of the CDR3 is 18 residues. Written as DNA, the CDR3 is TGTGCCAGCAGCGCAGGAACCGGGACAGGGGGCGATGGAAACACCATATATTTT. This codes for CASSAGTGTGGDGNTIYF.

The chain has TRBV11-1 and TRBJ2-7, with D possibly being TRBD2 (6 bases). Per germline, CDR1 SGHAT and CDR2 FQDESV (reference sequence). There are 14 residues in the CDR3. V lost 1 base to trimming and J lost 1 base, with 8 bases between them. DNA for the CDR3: TGTGCCAGCAGCTTAGTGCGGGAATCCTACGAGCAGTACTTC. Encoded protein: CASSLVRESYEQYF.

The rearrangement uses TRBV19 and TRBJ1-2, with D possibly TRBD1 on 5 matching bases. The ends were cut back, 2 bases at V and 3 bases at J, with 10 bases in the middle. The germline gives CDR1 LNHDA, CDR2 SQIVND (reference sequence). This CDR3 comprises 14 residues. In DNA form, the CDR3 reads TGTGCCAGTAGTATAACAGGCCCCGACTATGGCTACACCTTC. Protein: CASSITGPDYGYTF.

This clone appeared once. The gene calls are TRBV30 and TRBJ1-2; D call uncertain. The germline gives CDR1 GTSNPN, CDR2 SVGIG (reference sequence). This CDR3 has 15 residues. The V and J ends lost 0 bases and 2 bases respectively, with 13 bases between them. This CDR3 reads CAWSVLRGRNYGYTF. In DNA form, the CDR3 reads TGTGCCTGGAGTGTACTTCGGGGTAGGAACTATGGCTACACCTTC.

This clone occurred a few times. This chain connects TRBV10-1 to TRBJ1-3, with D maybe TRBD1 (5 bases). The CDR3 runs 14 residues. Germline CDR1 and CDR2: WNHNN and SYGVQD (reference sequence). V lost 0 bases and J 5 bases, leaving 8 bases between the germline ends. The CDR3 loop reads CASSESGLRNTIYF. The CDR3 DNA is TGCGCCAGCAGTGAGTCGGGGCTCCGAAACACCATATATTTT.

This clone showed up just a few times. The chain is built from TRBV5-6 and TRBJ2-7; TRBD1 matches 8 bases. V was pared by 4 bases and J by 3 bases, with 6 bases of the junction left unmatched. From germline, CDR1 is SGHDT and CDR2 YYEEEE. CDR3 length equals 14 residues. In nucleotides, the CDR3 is TGTGCCAGCAGCCGCAGGGGGCAGGTCTACGAGCAGTACTTC. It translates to CASSRRGQVYEQYF.

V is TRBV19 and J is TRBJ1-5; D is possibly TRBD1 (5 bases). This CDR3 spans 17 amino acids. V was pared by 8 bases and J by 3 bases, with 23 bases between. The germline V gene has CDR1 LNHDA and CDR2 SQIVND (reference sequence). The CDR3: CASARRHGGVDNQPQHF. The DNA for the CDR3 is TGTGCCAGTGCTCGGAGACATGGAGGGGTTGACAATCAGCCCCAGCATTTT.